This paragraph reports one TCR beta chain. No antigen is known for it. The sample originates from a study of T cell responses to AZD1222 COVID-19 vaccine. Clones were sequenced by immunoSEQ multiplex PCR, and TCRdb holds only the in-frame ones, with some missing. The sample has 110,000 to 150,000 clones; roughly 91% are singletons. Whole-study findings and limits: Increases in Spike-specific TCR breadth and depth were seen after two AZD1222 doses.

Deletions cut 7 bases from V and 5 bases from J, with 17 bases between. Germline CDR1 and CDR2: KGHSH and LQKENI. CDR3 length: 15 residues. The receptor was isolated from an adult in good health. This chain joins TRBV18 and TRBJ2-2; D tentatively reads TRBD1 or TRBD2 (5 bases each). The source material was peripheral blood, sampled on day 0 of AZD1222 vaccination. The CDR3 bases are TGTGCCAGCTTTTTTTCGGGACCGTTAACCGGGGAGCTGTTTTTT. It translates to CASFFSGPLTGELFF.